A selection of T cell receptor beta chains follows, all from one sample in a study of Ad26.COV2.S vaccination and SARS-CoV-2 variants. Some clones are missing from TCRdb's copy, which holds only in-frame ones; the method was immunoSEQ multiplex PCR. The repertoire consists of about 430,000 clones, with 80% to 95% occurring once and the leading ten covering 12%. The sample here was peripheral blood, taken in a trial of Ad26.COV2.S vaccine versus placebo. All receptors come from a person aged 18-65 years who received the Ad26.COV2.S COVID-19 vaccine or a placebo. Both conserved end residues are part of each CDR3. The D gene is left open where the match is weak. The size field is filled for only some rows; it gives once, few, many or a size class.

J gene: TRBJ2-2; clone size: .; V gene: TRBV9; D gene: .; CDR3 protein: CASSVATDLQTGELFF; CDR3 DNA: TGTGCCAGCAGCGTAGCTACAGATTTACAAACCGGGGAGCTGTTTTTT
J gene: TRBJ2-2; clone size: .; V gene: TRBV30; D gene: TRBD2; CDR3 protein: CAWSGPGLAGRAGELFF; CDR3 DNA: TGTGCCTGGAGTGGCCCGGGACTAGCGGGGAGGGCCGGGGAGCTGTTTTTT
J gene: TRBJ2-1; clone size: .; V gene: TRBV30; D gene: TRBD2; CDR3 protein: CAWKRLAGNEQFF; CDR3 DNA: TGTGCCTGGAAAAGACTAGCGGGAAATGAGCAGTTCTTC
J gene: TRBJ2-7; clone size: .; V gene: TRBV27; D gene: TRBD2; CDR3 protein: CASSLGGRNEQYF; CDR3 DNA: TGTGCCAGCAGTTTAGGCGGGAGGAACGAGCAGTACTTC
J gene: TRBJ1-2; clone size: .; V gene: TRBV7-9; D gene: .; CDR3 protein: CASNTQKEAYGYTF; CDR3 DNA: TGTGCCAGCAATACCCAGAAAGAGGCCTATGGCTACACCTTC
J gene: TRBJ1-2; clone size: .; V gene: TRBV11-2; D gene: .; CDR3 protein: CASSSHREHNYGYTF; CDR3 DNA: TGTGCCAGCAGCTCCCACAGGGAGCACAACTATGGCTACACCTTC
J gene: TRBJ2-1; clone size: .; V gene: TRBV9; D gene: .; CDR3 protein: CASSVAGYNEQFF; CDR3 DNA: TGTGCCAGCAGCGTTGCAGGGTACAATGAGCAGTTCTTC
J gene: TRBJ2-2; clone size: .; V gene: TRBV19; D gene: TRBD2; CDR3 protein: CASSGSGIYTGELFF; CDR3 DNA: TGTGCCAGTAGTGGGAGCGGGATCTACACCGGGGAGCTGTTTTTT
J gene: TRBJ2-1; clone size: .; V gene: TRBV5-4; D gene: TRBD2; CDR3 protein: CASSRTSGRPFF; CDR3 DNA: TGTGCCAGCAGCCGGACTAGCGGGAGACCGTTCTTC
J gene: TRBJ1-5; clone size: few; V gene: TRBV7-9; D gene: .; CDR3 protein: CASSLNSNQPQHF; CDR3 DNA: TGTGCCAGCAGCCTCAATAGCAATCAGCCCCAGCATTTT
J gene: TRBJ2-7; clone size: .; V gene: TRBV29-1; D gene: TRBD1; CDR3 protein: CSVERPGTGGDEQYF; CDR3 DNA: TGCAGCGTTGAGCGACCGGGGACAGGGGGCGACGAGCAGTACTTC
J gene: TRBJ2-5; clone size: once; V gene: TRBV9; D gene: .; CDR3 protein: CASSGYAETQYF; CDR3 DNA: TGTGCCAGCAGCGGGTACGCGGAGACCCAGTACTTC
J gene: TRBJ1-5; clone size: once; V gene: TRBV18; D gene: .; CDR3 protein: CASSPSDKVDNQPQHF; CDR3 DNA: TGTGCCAGCTCACCCTCAGACAAGGTCGACAATCAGCCCCAGCATTTT
J gene: TRBJ1-6; clone size: .; V gene: TRBV30; D gene: .; CDR3 protein: CAWSVRDIGSPLHF; CDR3 DNA: TGTGCCTGGAGTGTACGAGACATTGGTTCACCCCTCCACTTT
J gene: TRBJ2-7; clone size: .; V gene: TRBV4-2; D gene: .; CDR3 protein: CASSQEKAAETYEQYF; CDR3 DNA: TGTGCCAGCAGCCAAGAAAAAGCGGCTGAAACCTACGAGCAGTACTTC
J gene: TRBJ1-2; clone size: .; V gene: TRBV18; D gene: .; CDR3 protein: CASSPPRVVKGYTF; CDR3 DNA: TGTGCCAGCTCACCACCCAGGGTAGTGAAGGGCTACACCTTC
J gene: TRBJ2-2; clone size: .; V gene: TRBV30; D gene: .; CDR3 protein: CAWEARERRRNTGELFF; CDR3 DNA: TGTGCCTGGGAAGCTCGAGAGCGGAGAAGGAACACCGGGGAGCTGTTTTTT
J gene: TRBJ2-3; clone size: .; V gene: TRBV6-5; D gene: .; CDR3 protein: CASSYTRLRTDTQYF; CDR3 DNA: TGTGCCAGCAGTTACACCCGTCTCCGCACAGATACGCAGTATTTT
J gene: TRBJ2-7; clone size: .; V gene: TRBV19; D gene: TRBD1; CDR3 protein: CASGQGYEQYF; CDR3 DNA: TGTGCCAGTGGACAGGGCTACGAGCAGTACTTC
J gene: TRBJ2-6; clone size: .; V gene: TRBV30; D gene: TRBD1; CDR3 protein: CAWGTGGSSGANVLTF; CDR3 DNA: TGTGCCTGGGGGACAGGGGGAAGCTCTGGGGCCAACGTCCTGACTTTC
J gene: TRBJ2-1; clone size: .; V gene: TRBV11-3; D gene: TRBD2; CDR3 protein: CASSLEYGTTDNEQFF; CDR3 DNA: TGTGCCAGCAGCTTAGAATACGGGACTACAGACAATGAGCAGTTCTTC
J gene: TRBJ2-7; clone size: .; V gene: TRBV30; D gene: .; CDR3 protein: CAWSEGQQYF; CDR3 DNA: TGTGCCTGGAGTGAAGGGCAGCAGTACTTC
J gene: TRBJ2-1; clone size: .; V gene: TRBV18; D gene: .; CDR3 protein: CASSPTGQSRDVRFF; CDR3 DNA: TGTGCCAGCTCACCCACCGGACAGTCGAGAGACGTCCGGTTCTTC
J gene: TRBJ2-7; clone size: .; V gene: TRBV28; D gene: .; CDR3 protein: CASSSWGTGSPYEQYF; CDR3 DNA: TGTGCCAGCAGTTCATGGGGAACAGGTTCTCCCTACGAGCAGTACTTC
J gene: TRBJ2-1; clone size: .; V gene: TRBV19; D gene: TRBD2; CDR3 protein: CASSDLAGAYNEQFF; CDR3 DNA: TGTGCCAGTAGTGATTTAGCGGGAGCCTACAATGAGCAGTTCTTC
J gene: TRBJ2-1; clone size: .; V gene: TRBV14; D gene: TRBD2; CDR3 protein: CASSHRRTSGILIKNNEQFF; CDR3 DNA: TGTGCCAGCAGCCACCGAAGGACTAGCGGGATTCTGATCAAGAACAATGAGCAGTTCTTC
J gene: TRBJ2-7; clone size: .; V gene: TRBV29-1; D gene: TRBD2; CDR3 protein: CSVEGGGSYEQYF; CDR3 DNA: TGCAGCGTTGAAGGCGGCGGGAGCTACGAGCAGTACTTC
J gene: TRBJ2-7; clone size: .; V gene: TRBV23-1; D gene: TRBD1; CDR3 protein: CASSQSRTGYSYEQYF; CDR3 DNA: TGCGCCAGCAGTCAATCGAGGACAGGCTACTCCTACGAGCAGTACTTC
J gene: TRBJ1-4; clone size: .; V gene: TRBV2; D gene: TRBD1; CDR3 protein: CASRGQAFNEKLFF; CDR3 DNA: TGTGCCAGCAGGGGACAGGCTTTTAATGAAAAACTGTTTTTT
J gene: TRBJ2-2; clone size: .; V gene: TRBV9; D gene: TRBD2; CDR3 protein: CASSVSGTPNTGELFF; CDR3 DNA: TGTGCCAGCAGCGTTAGCGGGACCCCCAACACCGGGGAGCTGTTTTTT
J gene: TRBJ2-5; clone size: .; V gene: TRBV5-1; D gene: TRBD2; CDR3 protein: CASSWGTSGEQETQYF; CDR3 DNA: TGCGCCAGCAGCTGGGGGACTAGCGGAGAACAAGAGACCCAGTACTTC
J gene: TRBJ2-7; clone size: once; V gene: TRBV27; D gene: TRBD2; CDR3 protein: CASSLGTSYEQYF; CDR3 DNA: TGTGCCAGCAGTTTGGGGACTAGCTACGAGCAGTACTTC
J gene: TRBJ2-3; clone size: .; V gene: TRBV20-1; D gene: TRBD2; CDR3 protein: CSASYGVAGGFVDTQYF; CDR3 DNA: TGCAGTGCTAGTTATGGGGTAGCGGGAGGGTTTGTGGATACGCAGTATTTT
J gene: TRBJ2-5; clone size: once; V gene: TRBV9; D gene: TRBD2; CDR3 protein: CASTRAGTSGIGETQYF; CDR3 DNA: TGTGCCAGCACCCGGGCCGGGACTAGCGGGATTGGGGAGACCCAGTACTTC
J gene: TRBJ2-5; clone size: .; V gene: TRBV7-9; D gene: TRBD2; CDR3 protein: CASSPTVLGGETQYF; CDR3 DNA: TGTGCCAGCAGCCCTACTGTGTTGGGAGGGGAGACCCAGTACTTC